This TCR beta chain was recovered during a study of blood T cell repertoires in COVID-19. Study overall: T cells, B-cell-depleted T cells, or PBMCs provided the cDNA or gDNA that served as material.

TCRdb's table, derived via immunoSEQ multiplex PCR, lists solely in-frame clones and lacks some. The sample lists some 350,000 clones; around 92% were seen once. J gave up 3 bases and V 4 bases, and 7 bases lay outside the gene matches. CDR1 is SGHNT, CDR2 YYREEE, per germline (reference sequence). This CDR3 comprises 14 residues. Source material: peripheral blood. The origin of this receptor is a woman under 40 with COVID-19, enrolled during active disease. The J gene is TRBJ2-7, the V gene TRBV5-4; TRBD1 matches 7 bases. The CDR3 reads CASSPRQGNYEQYF. The CDR3 bases are TGTGCCAGCAGCCCCCGACAGGGTAACTACGAGCAGTACTTC.